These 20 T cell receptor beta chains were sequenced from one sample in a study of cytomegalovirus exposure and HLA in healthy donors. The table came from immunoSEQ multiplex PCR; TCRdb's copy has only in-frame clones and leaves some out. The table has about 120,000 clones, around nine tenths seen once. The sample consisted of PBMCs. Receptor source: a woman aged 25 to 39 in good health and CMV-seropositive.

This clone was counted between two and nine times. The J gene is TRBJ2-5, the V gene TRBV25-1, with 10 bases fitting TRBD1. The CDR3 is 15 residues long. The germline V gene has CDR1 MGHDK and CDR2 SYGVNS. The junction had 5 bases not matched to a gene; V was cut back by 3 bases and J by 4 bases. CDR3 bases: TGTGCCAGCAGTGATCCCCGGACAGGGGGAGAGACCCAGTACTTC. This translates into CASSDPRTGGETQYF.

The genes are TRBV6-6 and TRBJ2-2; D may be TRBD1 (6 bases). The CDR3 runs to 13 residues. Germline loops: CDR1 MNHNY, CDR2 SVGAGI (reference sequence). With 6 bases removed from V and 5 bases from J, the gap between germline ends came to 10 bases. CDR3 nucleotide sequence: TGTGCCAGCAGAAGGCAGGGGACCGGGGAGCTGTTTTTT. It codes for CASRRQGTGELFF.

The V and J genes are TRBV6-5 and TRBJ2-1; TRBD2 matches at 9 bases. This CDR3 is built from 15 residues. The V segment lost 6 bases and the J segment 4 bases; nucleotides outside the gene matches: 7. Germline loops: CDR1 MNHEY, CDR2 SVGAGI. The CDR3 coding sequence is TGTGCCAGCAGAGGGGCGGGAGGGGGATACAATGAGCAGTTCTTC. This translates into CASRGAGGGYNEQFF.

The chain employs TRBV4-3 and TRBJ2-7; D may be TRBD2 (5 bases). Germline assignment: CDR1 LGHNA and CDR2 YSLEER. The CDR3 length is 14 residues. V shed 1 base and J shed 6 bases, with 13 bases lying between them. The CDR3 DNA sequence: TGCGCCAGCAGCCAAGTTTTGGGCGAGGGCGAGCAGTACTTC. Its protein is CASSQVLGEGEQYF.

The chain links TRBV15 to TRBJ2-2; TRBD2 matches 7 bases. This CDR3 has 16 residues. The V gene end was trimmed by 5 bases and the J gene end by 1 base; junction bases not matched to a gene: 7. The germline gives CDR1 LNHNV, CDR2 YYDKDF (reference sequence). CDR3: CATSGEAGWNTGELFF. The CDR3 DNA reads TGTGCCACCAGCGGCGAAGCGGGGTGGAACACCGGGGAGCTGTTTTTT.

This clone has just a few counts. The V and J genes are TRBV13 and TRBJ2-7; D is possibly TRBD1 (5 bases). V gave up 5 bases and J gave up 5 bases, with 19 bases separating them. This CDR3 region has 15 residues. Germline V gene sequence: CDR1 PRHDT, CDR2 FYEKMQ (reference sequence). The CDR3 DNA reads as TGTGCCAGCAGCGCCACAGTGTGGGGCGACCACGAGCAGTACTTC. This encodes CASSATVWGDHEQYF.

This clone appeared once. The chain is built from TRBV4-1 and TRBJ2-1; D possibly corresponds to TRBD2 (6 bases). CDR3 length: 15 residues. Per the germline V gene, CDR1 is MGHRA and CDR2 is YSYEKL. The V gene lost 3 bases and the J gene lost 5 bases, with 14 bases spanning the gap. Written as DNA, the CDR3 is TGCGCCAGCAGCCACATGGGGCGGAGGGACAATGAGCAGTTCTTC. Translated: CASSHMGRRDNEQFF.

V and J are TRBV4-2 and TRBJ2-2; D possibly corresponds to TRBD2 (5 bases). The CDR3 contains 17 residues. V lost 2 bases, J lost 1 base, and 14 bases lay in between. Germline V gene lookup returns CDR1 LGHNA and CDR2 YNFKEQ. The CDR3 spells CASSQIAMGENTGELFF. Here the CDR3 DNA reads TGTGCCAGCAGCCAAATTGCCATGGGAGAGAACACCGGGGAGCTGTTTTTT.

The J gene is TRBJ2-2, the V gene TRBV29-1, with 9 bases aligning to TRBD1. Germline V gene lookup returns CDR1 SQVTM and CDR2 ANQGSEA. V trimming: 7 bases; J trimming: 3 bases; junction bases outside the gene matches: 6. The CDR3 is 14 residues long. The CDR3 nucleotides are TGCAGCGCTAACACAGGGGGCTACACCGGGGAGCTGTTTTTT. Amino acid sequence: CSANTGGYTGELFF.

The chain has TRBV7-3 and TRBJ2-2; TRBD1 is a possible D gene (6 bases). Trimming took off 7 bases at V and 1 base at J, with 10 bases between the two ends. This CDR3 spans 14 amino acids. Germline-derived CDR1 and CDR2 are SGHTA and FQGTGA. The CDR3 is CASNTTGNTGELFF. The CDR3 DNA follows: TGTGCCAGCAACACGACAGGGAACACCGGGGAGCTGTTTTTT.

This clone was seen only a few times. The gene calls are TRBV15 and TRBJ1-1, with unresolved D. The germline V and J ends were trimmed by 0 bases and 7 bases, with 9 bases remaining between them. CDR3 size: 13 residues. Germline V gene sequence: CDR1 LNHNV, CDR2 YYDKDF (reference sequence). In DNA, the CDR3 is TGTGCCACCAGCAGAGATCCGGAGTTTGAAGCTTTCTTT. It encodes CATSRDPEFEAFF.

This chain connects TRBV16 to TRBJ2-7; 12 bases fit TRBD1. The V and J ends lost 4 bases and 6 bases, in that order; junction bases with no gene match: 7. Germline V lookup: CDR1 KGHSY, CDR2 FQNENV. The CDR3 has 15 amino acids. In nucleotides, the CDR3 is TGTGCCAGCAGCCGATCCGGGACAGGGGGCGTCGAGCAGTACTTC. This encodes CASSRSGTGGVEQYF. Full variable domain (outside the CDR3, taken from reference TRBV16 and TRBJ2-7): GEEVAQTPKHLVRGEGQKAKLYCAPIKGHSYVFWYQQVLKNEFKFLISFQNENVFDETGMPKERFSAKCLPNSPCSLEIQATKLEDSAVYFCASSRSGTGGVEQYFGPGTRLTVT.

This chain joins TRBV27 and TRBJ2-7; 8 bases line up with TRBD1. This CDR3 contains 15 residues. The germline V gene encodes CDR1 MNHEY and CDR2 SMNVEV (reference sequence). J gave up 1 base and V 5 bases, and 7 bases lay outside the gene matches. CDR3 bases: TGTGCCAGCAGTCCGGGACAGGAATTTTCCTACGAGCAGTACTTC. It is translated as CASSPGQEFSYEQYF.

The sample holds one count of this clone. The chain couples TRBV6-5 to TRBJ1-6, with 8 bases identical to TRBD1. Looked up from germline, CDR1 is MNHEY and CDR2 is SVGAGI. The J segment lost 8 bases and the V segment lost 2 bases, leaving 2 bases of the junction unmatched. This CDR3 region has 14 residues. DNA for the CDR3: TGTGCCAGCAGTTACGGGGACAGGTATTCACCCCTCCACTTT. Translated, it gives CASSYGDRYSPLHF.

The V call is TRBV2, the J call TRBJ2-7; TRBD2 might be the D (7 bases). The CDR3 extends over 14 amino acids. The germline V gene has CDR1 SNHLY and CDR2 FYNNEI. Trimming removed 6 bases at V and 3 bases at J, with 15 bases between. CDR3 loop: CASRVGEGVYEQYF. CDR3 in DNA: TGTGCCAGCAGGGTCGGGGAGGGGGTCTACGAGCAGTACTTC.

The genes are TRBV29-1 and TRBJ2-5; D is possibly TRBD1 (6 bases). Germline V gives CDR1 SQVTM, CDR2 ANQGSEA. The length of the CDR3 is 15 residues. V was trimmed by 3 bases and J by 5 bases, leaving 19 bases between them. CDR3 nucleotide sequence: TGCAGCGTTGAGGGAACAGGGCCTCGGAGGGAGACCCAGTACTTC. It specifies CSVEGTGPRRETQYF.

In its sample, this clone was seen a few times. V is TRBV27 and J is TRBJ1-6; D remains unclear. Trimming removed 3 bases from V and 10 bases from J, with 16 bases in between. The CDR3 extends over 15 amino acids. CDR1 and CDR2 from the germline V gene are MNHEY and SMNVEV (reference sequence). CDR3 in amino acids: CASSFSGSPASPLHF. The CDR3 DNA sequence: TGTGCCAGCAGTTTTAGCGGTTCGCCAGCATCACCCCTCCACTTT.

The CDR3 protein is CASSLELAGGRGTDTQYF. CDR3 sequence (DNA): TGTGCCAGCAGCTTAGAGCTAGCGGGGGGGCGGGGCACAGATACGCAGTATTTT. The chain combines TRBV11-2 with TRBJ2-3; TRBD2 matches at 12 bases. Germline CDR1 is SGHAT and CDR2 is FQNNGV. The CDR3 consists of 18 residues. J gave up 1 base and V 0 bases, and 5 bases lay outside the gene matches.

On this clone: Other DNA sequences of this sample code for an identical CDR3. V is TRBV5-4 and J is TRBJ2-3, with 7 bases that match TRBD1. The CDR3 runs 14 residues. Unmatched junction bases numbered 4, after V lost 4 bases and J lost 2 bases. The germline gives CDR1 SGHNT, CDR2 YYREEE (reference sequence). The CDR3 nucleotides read TGTGCCAGCAGCAGGGACAGCTCCACAGATACGCAGTATTTT. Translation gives CASSRDSSTDTQYF.

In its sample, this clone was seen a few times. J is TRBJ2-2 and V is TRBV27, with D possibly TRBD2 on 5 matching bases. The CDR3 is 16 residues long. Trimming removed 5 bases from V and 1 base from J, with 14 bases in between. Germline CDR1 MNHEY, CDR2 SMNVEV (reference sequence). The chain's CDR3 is CASSVSGAGNTGELFF. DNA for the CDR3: TGTGCCAGCAGTGTAAGTGGCGCGGGGAACACCGGGGAGCTGTTTTTT.